The entry below describes one T cell receptor (beta chain). Antigen unknown. This CDR3 contains 14 residues. The V and J ends lost 0 bases and 3 bases respectively, with 8 bases between them. Documented treatment: approximately nine-day PBMC culture with coronavirus spike peptide pools or control peptides (ViraFEST assay). Cultured CD4+ T-cell DNA underwent Oncomine TCR Beta short-read sequencing. TCRdb re-called the PCR reads through MiXCR, storing one row per CDR3 protein. The sample includes about 16,000 distinct CDR3 sequences, approximately 68% of them seen just once. This record comes from a study of vaccination and CD4 T cells after COVID-19. At the level of the study: SARS-CoV-2 had been detected by nasal swab PCR in convalescent patients; nine were mild, one severe.

Study observations and caveats: A nonsignificant rise from approximately 21 to 38 was seen in the median number of SARS-CoV-2-reactive clonotypes.

The TCR was taken from a human donor who had recovered from COVID-19. Sequenced material: CD4+ T cells from blood, cultured in vitro. J is TRBJ2-5 and V is TRBV12-3 or TRBV12-4, with D maybe TRBD1 (6 bases). The CDR3 nucleotides read TGTGCCAGCAGTTTAGCGGGGACAAAAGAGACCCAGTACTTC. Translation: CASSLAGTKETQYF.